These T cell receptor beta chains were read from a single sample in a study of shared T cell receptors in the human thymus. Some clones are missing from TCRdb's copy, which holds only in-frame ones; the method was immunoSEQ multiplex PCR. The sample consists of around 340,000 clones, approximately 95% of them appearing once. Material: thymocytes. Every receptor here comes from a human donor. Both conserved end residues are part of each CDR3. A D gene is named only where the DNA matches it firmly. The listing skips clone size in some rows; elsewhere it reads once, few, many or a size class.

cdr3_length,d_call,v_call,j_call,clone_size,cdr3_nt,cdr3_aa
15,-,TRBV27,TRBJ1-4,-,TGTGCCAGCAGCCCCAACAGGGCCACTAATGAAAAACTGTTTTTT,CASSPNRATNEKLFF
17,-,TRBV7-9,TRBJ2-3,-,TGTGCCAGCAGCTTAGCACCAGGGGTTCGGCCCACTTATACGCAGTATTTT,CASSLAPGVRPTYTQYF
16,TRBD2,TRBV28,TRBJ2-5,once,TGTGCCAGCAGTTTAAGTCAGCGGGAGATGAAAGAGACCCAGTACTTC,CASSLSQREMKETQYF
15,-,TRBV30,TRBJ2-1,-,TGTGCCTGGAGTAGGGGCAAGCACTACTACAATGAGCAGTTCTTC,CAWSRGKHYYNEQFF
14,TRBD1,TRBV5-4,TRBJ2-1,-,TGTGCCAGCAGCTTAGGACAGGGGGGGAATGAGCAGTTCTTC,CASSLGQGGNEQFF
15,TRBD2,TRBV28,TRBJ2-1,-,TGTGCCAGCAGTTTAGTTAGCGGGAGGGCCGATGAGCAGTTCTTC,CASSLVSGRADEQFF
13,-,TRBV28,TRBJ1-3,-,TGTGCCAGCAGTTTCTCCTCTGGAAACACCATATATTTT,CASSFSSGNTIYF
16,-,TRBV30,TRBJ1-1,-,TGTGCCTGGAGTGTATCGCTCCAGGGGCGGAACACTGAAGCTTTCTTT,CAWSVSLQGRNTEAFF
15,-,TRBV28,TRBJ1-5,-,TGTGCCAGCAGTTTAATGGCAGGGGGCAATCAGCCCCAGCATTTT,CASSLMAGGNQPQHF
15,-,TRBV28,TRBJ1-2,-,TGTGCCAGCAATCAGTTGGCCAGCCTGATACGAAGCTACACCTTC,CASNQLASLIRSYTF
12,-,TRBV2,TRBJ2-3,-,TGTGCTCAGGGTAGCGGCACAGATACGCAGTATTTT,CAQGSGTDTQYF
15,-,TRBV5-4,TRBJ1-1,-,TGTGCCAGCAGGGGGAAACGGGGGCCGAACACTGAAGCTTTCTTT,CASRGKRGPNTEAFF
17,-,TRBV28,TRBJ2-3,-,TGTGCCAGCAGAGAACTTCAGGGGGGCCCCCCCACAGATACGCAGTATTTT,CASRELQGGPPTDTQYF
11,-,TRBV6-5,TRBJ2-5,-,TGTGCCAGCAGTTACGGCCCGGCCCAGTACTTC,CASSYGPAQYF
17,TRBD2,TRBV14,TRBJ2-1,once,TGTGCCAGCAGCCAAGACGGGGCGGGAGGGTATTCGGGCGAGCAGTTCTTC,CASSQDGAGGYSGEQFF
16,-,TRBV12-5,TRBJ2-2,-,TGTGCTAGTGGTTTGCAAGGCAGCCCGAACACCGGGGAGCTGTTTTTT,CASGLQGSPNTGELFF
15,TRBD1,TRBV19,TRBJ2-7,-,TGTGCCAGTAGTCCCAGGGGGCCCTCGTTCTACGAGCAGTACTTC,CASSPRGPSFYEQYF
15,-,TRBV27,TRBJ1-5,-,TGTGCCAGCGCCCCCGAACTTTATAGCAATCAGCCCCAGCATTTT,CASAPELYSNQPQHF
14,-,TRBV6-4,TRBJ2-1,-,TGTGCCAGCAGTGACGGGACCACCTACAATGAGCAGTTCTTC,CASSDGTTYNEQFF
17,-,TRBV5-4,TRBJ2-1,once,TGTGCCAGCCCCGCGCTTGGTAGGGGGGATATACACAATGAGCAGTTCTTC,CASPALGRGDIHNEQFF
16,-,TRBV15,TRBJ2-2,-,TGTGCCACTCTAAGAAGCCGCTATAGAAGCACCGGGGAGCTGTTTTTT,CATLRSRYRSTGELFF
18,-,TRBV19,TRBJ1-1,-,TGTGCCAGTAGCTTTCCCGCCGGGCCCCAAAACGGGAACACTGAAGCTTTCTTT,CASSFPAGPQNGNTEAFF
14,-,TRBV28,TRBJ1-2,-,TGTGCCACCAATTGGAGGCCGGCGAACTATGGCTACACCTTC,CATNWRPANYGYTF
16,TRBD1,TRBV15,TRBJ1-5,-,TGTGCCACCAGCCCCCGGGGACAGGGAGGCAATCAGCCCCAGCATTTT,CATSPRGQGGNQPQHF
17,TRBD1,TRBV6-1,TRBJ2-2,once,TGTGCCAGCAGTGAAGAAGCGGACAGGGGAGAGATCGGGGAGCTGTTTTTT,CASSEEADRGEIGELFF
12,-,TRBV28,TRBJ2-4,-,TGTGCCAGCAGTTTCGGGGTAAACATTCAGTACTTC,CASSFGVNIQYF
12,-,TRBV5-6,TRBJ1-1,-,TGTGCCAGCAGCTTGGTCGAGTCTGAAGCTTTCTTT,CASSLVESEAFF
18,TRBD2,TRBV4-1,TRBJ2-7,-,TGCGCCAGCAGCCAAGCCCATACCATAGCGGGAGGGGTCTACGAGCAGTACTTC,CASSQAHTIAGGVYEQYF
16,-,TRBV19,TRBJ1-1,-,TGTGCCAGTAGTATAGACCCCGGGGGAGTCAACACTGAAGCTTTCTTT,CASSIDPGGVNTEAFF
16,TRBD1,TRBV28,TRBJ1-5,few,TGTGCCAGCAGTCCCCAACAGGGGGCAAGCAATCAGCCCCAGCATTTT,CASSPQQGASNQPQHF
16,-,TRBV27,TRBJ2-5,few,TGTGCCAGCAGTTTTCATTACAGGGCATACCAAGAGACCCAGTACTTC,CASSFHYRAYQETQYF
17,TRBD1,TRBV27,TRBJ2-2,-,TGTGCCAGCAGTTTAAGAGTAAGGGGGCGAATGGTCGGGGAGCTGTTTTTT,CASSLRVRGRMVGELFF
15,-,TRBV9,TRBJ2-1,-,TGTGCCAGCAGCCCCCGCCTCAGACGCGCCAATGAGCAGTTCTTC,CASSPRLRRANEQFF
14,-,TRBV27,TRBJ2-3,-,TGTGCCAGCAGTTTGGGGCCTAGCACAGATACGCAGTATTTT,CASSLGPSTDTQYF
13,-,TRBV11-1,TRBJ2-2,-,TGTGCCAGCAGCTTATCTCTCACCGGGGAGCTGTTTTTT,CASSLSLTGELFF
17,-,TRBV4-1,TRBJ2-7,-,TGCGCCAGCAGCTACCAAGGTAGGGAGTATGGCTCCTACGAGCAGTACTTC,CASSYQGREYGSYEQYF
15,-,TRBV27,TRBJ2-7,-,TGTGCCAAGACTGGGGGGACTCCATTTACCTACGAGCAGTACTTC,CAKTGGTPFTYEQYF
14,TRBD1,TRBV19,TRBJ2-1,-,TGTGCCAGTAGTGGGACAGGCAATTACAATGAGCAGTTCTTC,CASSGTGNYNEQFF
14,TRBD1,TRBV9,TRBJ1-2,-,TGTGCCAGCAGCGCAGCCGGGACAGGGGATGGTTACACCTTC,CASSAAGTGDGYTF
15,-,TRBV19,TRBJ1-5,-,TGTGCCAGTAGTGAGGGAGAGGGAAGCAATCAGCCCCAGCATTTT,CASSEGEGSNQPQHF
18,-,TRBV7-9,TRBJ1-2,-,TGTGCCAGCAGCTTAGCCCTTTCTCGTGGACAGAGAACGCGTGGCTACACCTTC,CASSLALSRGQRTRGYTF
17,TRBD2,TRBV15,TRBJ2-3,-,TGTGCCACCAGCAGGGTTAGAGCGGGAGTTGCGACAGATACGCAGTATTTT,CATSRVRAGVATDTQYF
16,-,TRBV4-3,TRBJ2-2,-,TGCGCCAGCAGCCAAGAGAGGGGTCGCGGGACCGGGGAGCTGTTTTTT,CASSQERGRGTGELFF
20,-,TRBV9,TRBJ1-2,-,TGTGCCAGCAGCGACGACAGAGGCCCCGGTCCTCTGACTACTAACTATGGCTACACCTTC,CASSDDRGPGPLTTNYGYTF
15,TRBD1,TRBV7-9,TRBJ2-3,-,TGTGCCAGCAGCTTGGCGGGACAGGGGAATGATACGCAGTATTTT,CASSLAGQGNDTQYF
17,-,TRBV7-6,TRBJ1-4,-,TGTGCCAGCAGCCCCCGGGATTCACTCAAATTCGTCGAAAAACTGTTTTTT,CASSPRDSLKFVEKLFF
16,TRBD1,TRBV25-1,TRBJ2-1,-,TGTGCCAGCAGTGAAGATATGACAGGGGCCTACAATGAGCAGTTCTTC,CASSEDMTGAYNEQFF
17,TRBD2,TRBV5-6,TRBJ2-7,-,TGTGCCAGCAGCCCAAGCCGGCGGACTAGCGGGAGGCACGAGCAGTACTTC,CASSPSRRTSGRHEQYF
14,-,TRBV6-1,TRBJ2-3,-,TGTGCCAGCAGTGCCGACTCCTTCACAGATACGCAGTATTTT,CASSADSFTDTQYF
14,-,TRBV11-1,TRBJ1-4,-,TGTGCCAGCAGCTTAGCGTCAACTAATGAAAAACTGTTTTTT,CASSLASTNEKLFF
20,TRBD2,TRBV5-4,TRBJ2-1,once,TGTGCCAGCAGCCCTTATCCCAAGCTTTCGGGACTAGCGGGAGACAATGAGCAGTTCTTC,CASSPYPKLSGLAGDNEQFF
15,-,TRBV6-6,TRBJ2-5,-,TGTGCCAGCAGATTAAAGCAGGGGCGTGGAGAGACCCAGTACTTC,CASRLKQGRGETQYF
15,-,TRBV5-1,TRBJ2-2,once,TGCGCCAGCAGCTTGTATCCGGAGAACACCGGGGAGCTGTTTTTT,CASSLYPENTGELFF